The T cell receptor (beta chain) under discussion was sequenced for a study of blood T cells in healthy people across ages. Study results and caveats: PBMCs left unsorted prevented a conclusive naive versus antigen-experienced comparison.

Alongside a J-beta primer mix, a sample-barcoded 5' primer served in a second PCR lasting about 7 to 12 cycles. TCRdb reprocessed the 5' RACE reads via MiXCR and lists one record per CDR3 protein. The data contain 1.4 million to 1.5 million distinct CDR3 sequences, approximately 38% of them singletons. This clonotype occurred once. Its specificity is unknown. With 6 bases removed from V and 0 bases from J, the gap between germline ends came to 9 bases. The CDR3 contains 15 residues. Germline V gives CDR1 MNHEY, CDR2 SVGAGI. Material for sequencing was blood. This chain links TRBV6-5 with TRBJ2-6; D is ambiguous. The source of this sequence is a woman under 30 in good health. Here the CDR3 reads CASSRHHSGANVLTF. DNA of the CDR3: TGTGCCAGCAGCCGACATCACTCTGGGGCCAACGTCCTGACTTTC.